Listed below are T cell receptor beta chains from one sample, sequenced in a study of T-cell reconstitution after alpha-beta-depleted transplantation in children. A single record per CDR3 protein comes from TCRdb applying MiXCR to the PCR reads. The data contain roughly 420,000 distinct CDR3 sequences, 15% to 20% of them seen just once; the ten biggest clones take up under 30%. The specimen was PBMCs, mostly from graft donor cells, collected 360 days after TCRalphabeta/CD19-depleted stem cell transplant. The receptors shown here come from a boy in the first two years of life who had a stem cell transplant for Wiskott-Aldrich syndrome, so the T cells may come from the graft donor. The CDR3 runs from the conserved cysteine through the conserved F or W. D genes are given only for firm matches. Rows may omit the clone size; those that give it use once, few, many or a size class.

>.|TRBV11-3|TRBD1|TRBJ2-2
TGTGCCAGCAGCGTCCGGGACAGGAACACCGGGGAGCTGTTTTTT
CASSVRDRNTGELFF
>few|TRBV10-3|.|TRBJ2-2
TGTGCCATCAGTGAGTCTGACAGCACCACCGGGGAGCTGTTTTTT
CAISESDSTTGELFF
>.|TRBV12-3/TRBV12-4|TRBD2|TRBJ2-7
TGTGCCAGCAGTTTATTGACTAGCGGGAGAGGATCCGAGCAGTACTTC
CASSLLTSGRGSEQYF
>.|TRBV29-1|.|TRBJ2-7
TGCAGCGTTGAAATCGGGACTCAATCCTACGAGCAGTACTTC
CSVEIGTQSYEQYF
>few|TRBV15|.|TRBJ2-1
TGTGCCACCAGCAGAGATCCCACTAGATCCTACAATGAGCAGTTCTTC
CATSRDPTRSYNEQFF
>few|TRBV5-1|.|TRBJ2-1
TGCGCCAGCAGTAGGGGGGCCCCCGACAATGAGCAGTTCTTC
CASSRGAPDNEQFF
>.|TRBV5-1|.|TRBJ2-1
TGCGCCAGCAGCTTGGCGACAGTTAATGAGCAGTTCTTC
CASSLATVNEQFF
>.|TRBV7-9|.|TRBJ1-1
TGTGCCAGCAGCTTAAAAGGGAGGGCTTTCTTT
CASSLKGRAFF
>few|TRBV20-1|.|TRBJ2-7
TGCAGTGCTAGGGCTTCTCAAAACGCTTGGTCCTACGAGCAGTACTTC
CSARASQNAWSYEQYF
>few|TRBV5-1|TRBD1|TRBJ2-1
TGCGCCAGCAGCGTGGGACAGACCAACTACAATGAGCAGTTCTTC
CASSVGQTNYNEQFF
>few|TRBV7-2|TRBD2|TRBJ2-7
TGTGCCAGCAGCTTAGTAGGTCCGGGACTAGCGGGAGTCGAGCAGTACTTC
CASSLVGPGLAGVEQYF
>.|TRBV6-5|TRBD1|TRBJ1-1
TGTGCCAGCAGTTACACCGGGACAGGGGATACTGAAGCTTTCTTT
CASSYTGTGDTEAFF
>.|TRBV5-1|.|TRBJ1-1
TGCGCCAGCAGCTTGGGGGGCATCTCCGAAGCTTTCTTT
CASSLGGISEAFF
>few|TRBV5-1|TRBD2|TRBJ2-3
TGCGCCAGCAGCCGGACTAGCGGGATGTTGACAGATACGCAGTATTTT
CASSRTSGMLTDTQYF
>few|TRBV5-1|.|TRBJ2-7
TGCGCCAGCCGCATTCCCGGGAGCAAGGAGTACTTC
CASRIPGSKEYF
>.|TRBV12-3/TRBV12-4|TRBD1|TRBJ1-6
TGTGCCAGCACCCCGACAGGGGGCCGGAATTCACCCCTCCACTTT
CASTPTGGRNSPLHF
>few|TRBV10-3|.|TRBJ2-1
TGTGCCATCAGTGAGTCCGGATTGCACAATGAGCAGTTCTTC
CAISESGLHNEQFF
>.|TRBV10-2|.|TRBJ1-1
TGCGCCAGCAGTGGAATCCTCAATAGGGACACTGAAGCTTTCTTT
CASSGILNRDTEAFF
>few|TRBV6-2/TRBV6-3|.|TRBJ2-6
TGTGCCAGCAGTTCCCGTCGCTCTGGGGCCAACGTCCTGACTTTC
CASSSRRSGANVLTF
>.|TRBV12-3/TRBV12-4|TRBD1|TRBJ2-7
TGTGCCAGCAGTTCCAGGGGGCGCAGAAACGAGCAGTACTTC
CASSSRGRRNEQYF
>few|TRBV6-2/TRBV6-3|.|TRBJ2-3
TGTGCCAGCAGTTGGATCACGGGTGGTACAGATACGCAGTATTTT
CASSWITGGTDTQYF
>few|TRBV5-1|.|TRBJ2-1
TGCGCCAGCAGCCGGCGTGGAGCGAAGCCAATCTACAATGAGCAGTTCTTC
CASSRRGAKPIYNEQFF
>few|TRBV3-1|TRBD1|TRBJ1-5
TGTGCCAGCAGCTGGGACAGAGATCAGCCCCAGCATTTT
CASSWDRDQPQHF
>.|TRBV12-3/TRBV12-4|TRBD2|TRBJ2-7
TGTGCCAGCAGTTCGAGACCGAGCGGGGTGCCCTACGAGCAGTACTTC
CASSSRPSGVPYEQYF
>.|TRBV10-1|.|TRBJ2-1
TGCGCCAGCAGTGAGTCTAGGGGGGCCGTTTACAATGAGCAGTTCTTC
CASSESRGAVYNEQFF
>.|TRBV27|TRBD2|TRBJ2-2
TGTGCCAGCAAGGGACTAGCGCTTAACACCGGGGAGCTGTTTTTT
CASKGLALNTGELFF
>few|TRBV15|TRBD2|TRBJ2-1
TGTGCCACCAGCAGGTCTAGCGGGAGTTCCTACAATGAGCAGTTCTTC
CATSRSSGSSYNEQFF
>.|TRBV20-1|.|TRBJ2-1
TGCAGTGCTTTTGGGCCACACTACAATGAGCAGTTCTTC
CSAFGPHYNEQFF
>.|TRBV20-1|TRBD2|TRBJ2-7
TGCAGTGCTAGACTAGCGGGAGGACGAGGCTACGAGCAGTACTTC
CSARLAGGRGYEQYF
>.|TRBV5-1|.|TRBJ1-3
TGCGCCAGCAGCTTGAATCCGGGCCTCTCTGGAAACACCATATATTTT
CASSLNPGLSGNTIYF
>.|TRBV5-1|.|TRBJ2-5
TGCGCCAGCAGCTTGGACAGGGTCGGAAAGACCCAGTACTTC
CASSLDRVGKTQYF
>.|TRBV12-3/TRBV12-4|.|TRBJ2-3
TGTGCCAGCAGTTTAACTCTAGTGGCGCAGTATTTT
CASSLTLVAQYF
>.|TRBV7-9|TRBD1|TRBJ2-5
TGTGCCAGCCAGGGACAGGAGACCCAGTACTTC
CASQGQETQYF
>.|TRBV7-8|.|TRBJ2-7
TGTGCCAGCAGCTTAGCGGCCGCTCGAGGGGAGCAGTACTTC
CASSLAAARGEQYF
>.|TRBV7-2|TRBD1|TRBJ2-7
TGTGCCAGCAGCCCGCGACAGGGGGCGTTTGGGTACGAGCAGTACTTC
CASSPRQGAFGYEQYF
>few|TRBV2|.|TRBJ2-3
TGTGCCAGCAAGAACTCAGCAGATACGCAGTATTTT
CASKNSADTQYF
>.|TRBV13|.|TRBJ2-3
TGTGCCAGCAGCTTCCTCGGCACAGATACGCAGTATTTT
CASSFLGTDTQYF
>many|TRBV4-3|.|TRBJ2-3
TGCGCCAGCAGCCAAGACCGGACAGATACGCAGTATTTT
CASSQDRTDTQYF
>few|TRBV2|.|TRBJ1-5
TGTGCCAGCAGCAGGGTCGAGGGTAGCAATCAGCCCCAGCATTTT
CASSRVEGSNQPQHF
>few|TRBV29-1|.|TRBJ2-2
TGCAGCGTTCGCAGGGTCACCGGGGAGCTGTTTTTT
CSVRRVTGELFF
>.|TRBV4-1|TRBD2|TRBJ2-3
TGCGCCAGCAGCCAAGAAAGGGCTCTAGCGGATTACACAGATACGCAGTATTTT
CASSQERALADYTDTQYF
>few|TRBV3-1|.|TRBJ1-5
TGTGCCAGCAGCCAAGGGAGTGCAGTGGGCAATCAGCCCCAGCATTTT
CASSQGSAVGNQPQHF
>.|TRBV5-1|.|TRBJ2-1
TGCGCCAGCAGCTTGCACCAGGGTGCCGGTGAGCAGTTCTTC
CASSLHQGAGEQFF
>few|TRBV6-6|.|TRBJ2-7
TGTGCCAGCAGTTATCTTGGGGTTTCCGAGCAGTACTTC
CASSYLGVSEQYF
>many|TRBV7-6|.|TRBJ2-5
TGTGCCAGCAGCCGGCGCCGAGAAGAGACCCAGTACTTC
CASSRRREETQYF
>.|TRBV7-2|.|TRBJ2-7
TGTGCCAGCAGCTTAGGCTGGGGCTCCTACGAGCAGTACTTC
CASSLGWGSYEQYF
>.|TRBV29-1|TRBD1|TRBJ2-1
TGCAGCGTTAAGGGGGCGGGCCCCTCCCTTACCAGTGAGCAGTTCTTC
CSVKGAGPSLTSEQFF
>few|TRBV5-1|.|TRBJ2-2
TGCGCCAGCAGCTTCAGGGTGAACACCGGGGAGCTGTTTTTT
CASSFRVNTGELFF
>.|TRBV2|.|TRBJ2-1
TGTGCCAGCAGTGAAGCTCGCGGCAGATCCTACAATGAGCAGTTCTTC
CASSEARGRSYNEQFF
>few|TRBV4-3|TRBD2|TRBJ2-1
TGCGCCAGCAGCCATGCGCCGGGACTAGCGGGAGTAAAGGGCTACAATGAGCAGTTCTTC
CASSHAPGLAGVKGYNEQFF
>.|TRBV25-1|TRBD1|TRBJ2-7
TGTGCCAGCAGTGAAAGGGGCAGGACAGGGCCCTACGAGCAGTACTTC
CASSERGRTGPYEQYF
>few|TRBV4-2|.|TRBJ2-1
TGTGCCAGCAGCCAAGCCACCTATGACAATGAGCAGTTCTTC
CASSQATYDNEQFF